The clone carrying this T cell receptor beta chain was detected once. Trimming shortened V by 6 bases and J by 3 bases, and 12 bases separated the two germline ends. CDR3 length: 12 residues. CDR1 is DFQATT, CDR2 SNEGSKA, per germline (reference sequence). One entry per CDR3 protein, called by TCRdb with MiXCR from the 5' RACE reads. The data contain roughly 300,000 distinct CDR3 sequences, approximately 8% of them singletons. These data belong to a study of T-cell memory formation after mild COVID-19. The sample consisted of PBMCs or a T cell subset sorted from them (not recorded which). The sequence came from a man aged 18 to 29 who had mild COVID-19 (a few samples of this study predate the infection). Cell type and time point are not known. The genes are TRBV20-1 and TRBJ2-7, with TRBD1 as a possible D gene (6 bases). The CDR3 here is CSAANRDYEQYF. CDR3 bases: TGCAGTGCCGCAAACAGGGACTACGAGCAGTACTTC.